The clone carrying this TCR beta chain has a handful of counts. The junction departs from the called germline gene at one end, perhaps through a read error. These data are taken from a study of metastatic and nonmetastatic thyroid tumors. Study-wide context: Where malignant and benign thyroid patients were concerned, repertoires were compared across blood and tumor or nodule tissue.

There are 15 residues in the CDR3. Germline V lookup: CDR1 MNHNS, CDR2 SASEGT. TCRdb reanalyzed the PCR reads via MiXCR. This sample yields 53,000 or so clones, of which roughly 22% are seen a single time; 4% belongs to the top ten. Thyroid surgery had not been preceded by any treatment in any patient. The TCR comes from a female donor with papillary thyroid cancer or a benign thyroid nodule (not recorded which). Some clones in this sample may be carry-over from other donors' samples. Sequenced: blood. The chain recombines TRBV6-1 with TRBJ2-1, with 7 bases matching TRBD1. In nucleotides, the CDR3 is TGTGCCAGCAGGGTAAACAGGGGTCCGAGCAATGATCAGTTCTTC. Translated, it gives CASRVNRGPSNDQFF.